The 14 T cell receptor beta chains given below trace back to one sample, sequenced in a study of OX40 agonist ivuxolimab in advanced cancers. Using immunoSEQ multiplex PCR, the repertoire was profiled, and TCRdb retains in-frame clones only, with some absent. The sample carries 75,000 to 95,000 clones, around 87% recorded once. Specimen: CD4+ or CD8+ T cells sorted from blood, collected in a trial of the OX40 agonist ivuxolimab. The receptor set was obtained from an adult with an advanced solid tumor such as melanoma, head and neck, liver or kidney cancer.

This clone was seen just once. The rearrangement links TRBV6-1 to TRBJ1-5; TRBD1 matches at 7 bases. This CDR3 comprises 17 residues. V dropped 0 bases and J dropped 2; count of bases not matched to a gene: 7. The germline V gene has CDR1 MNHNS and CDR2 SASEGT. Here the CDR3 DNA reads TGTGCCAGCAGTGAAGCGCGTTCAGGGGGTGGCAATCAGCCCCAGCATTTT. It is translated as CASSEARSGGGNQPQHF.

This sequence joins TRBV7-3 and TRBJ1-1, with unresolved D. Trimming took off 5 bases at V and 4 bases at J, with 14 bases between the two ends. CDR1 and CDR2 (germline): SGHTA, FQGTGA. This CDR3 spans 14 amino acids. Written as DNA, the CDR3 is TGTGCCAGCAGCCTGCACGGGGTTCCCACTGAAGCTTTCTTT. Amino acid sequence: CASSLHGVPTEAFF. The full variable domain, rest sourced from reference TRBV7-3 and TRBJ1-1, is GAGVSQTPSNKVTEKGKYVELRCDPISGHTALYWYRQSLGQGPEFLIYFQGTGAADDSGLPNDRFFAVRPEGSVSTLKIQRTERGDSAVYLCASSLHGVPTEAFFGQGTRLTVV.

V usage is TRBV6-5 and J usage is TRBJ1-2, with D possibly TRBD1 on 6 matching bases. V was trimmed by 5 bases and J by 2 bases, leaving 15 bases between them. The CDR3 loop spans 15 amino acids. The germline CDR1 and CDR2 sequences are MNHEY and SVGAGI. CDR3 in amino acids: CASSPRFQGNYGYTF. Written as DNA, the CDR3 is TGTGCCAGCAGTCCTCGTTTCCAGGGGAACTATGGCTACACCTTC.

The chain is built from TRBV27 and TRBJ2-2; tentatively, D is TRBD2 (5 bases). Per germline, CDR1 MNHEY and CDR2 SMNVEV (reference sequence). CDR3 size: 13 residues. The ends were cut back, 7 bases at V and 1 base at J, with 7 bases in the middle. In DNA, the CDR3 is TGTGCCAGCACCCGGGGGAACACCGGGGAGCTGTTTTTT. This translates into CASTRGNTGELFF.

This chain links TRBV2 with TRBJ2-5, with 9 bases lining up with TRBD2. CDR1 and CDR2 (germline): SNHLY, FYNNEI. The CDR3 is 14 amino acids. V gave up 6 bases and J gave up 2 bases; unmatched junction bases: 4. CDR3 residues: CASRASGVQETQYF. The CDR3 DNA sequence: TGTGCCAGCAGGGCTAGCGGGGTTCAAGAGACCCAGTACTTC.

This chain joins TRBV10-1 and TRBJ2-2; 10 bases agree with TRBD1. CDR1 is WNHNN and CDR2 is SYGVQD in the germline V gene (reference sequence). With 6 bases clipped from V and 4 bases from J, the junction kept 5 bases outside the gene matches. The CDR3 extends over 15 amino acids. The DNA of the CDR3 is TGCGCCAGCAGCCGGGACAGGGGTGCCACCGGGGAGCTGTTTTTT. Its protein product is CASSRDRGATGELFF.

The chain joins TRBV30 to TRBJ1-5, with D unresolved. Germline values: CDR1 GTSNPN, CDR2 SVGIG (reference sequence). The CDR3 is made up of 15 amino acids. Trimming pared 4 bases from V and 5 bases from J, leaving 18 bases between. CDR3 DNA: TGTGCCTGGAATTGCTCCATAGGGCCTCATCAGCCCCAGCATTTT. Encoded protein: CAWNCSIGPHQPQHF.

V is TRBV6-5 and J is TRBJ1-3; TRBD1 agrees at 8 bases. The V segment lost 5 bases and the J segment 12 bases; nucleotides outside the gene matches: 6. Germline V gene lookup returns CDR1 MNHEY and CDR2 SVGAGI. The CDR3 contains 12 residues. This CDR3 is CASSNTGGIIYF. In nucleotides, the CDR3 is TGTGCCAGCAGTAATACAGGGGGGATCATATATTTT.

The DNA for the CDR3 is TGTGCCATCAGGGGGGACAGGAGCAATCAGCCCCAGCATTTT. Translated, it gives CAIRGDRSNQPQHF. V and J are TRBV10-3 and TRBJ1-5; 8 nucleotides align to TRBD1. Germline CDR1 ENHRY, CDR2 SYGVKD. The CDR3 totals 14 residues. V was clipped by 6 bases and J by 1 base; unmatched bases: 2.

The chain recombines TRBV29-1 with TRBJ2-2; tentatively, D is TRBD1 (6 bases). V lost 3 bases to trimming and J lost 6 bases, with 17 bases between them. The germline V gene encodes CDR1 SQVTM and CDR2 ANQGSEA. The CDR3 covers 15 residues. The CDR3 DNA is TGCAGCGTTGAGAACCCTACAGGGTCGGCCGGGGAGCTGTTTTTT. Amino acids: CSVENPTGSAGELFF.

The CDR3: CASRSGTRSYEQYF. The CDR3 DNA reads as TGTGCCAGCAGGTCCGGGACCCGGTCCTACGAGCAGTACTTC. The genes are TRBV11-1 and TRBJ2-7; D may match TRBD1 or TRBD2 (5 bases each). Germline CDR1 and CDR2: SGHAT and FQDESV (reference sequence). This CDR3 has 14 amino acids. Deletions cut 6 bases from V and 1 base from J, with 13 bases between.

The rearrangement joins TRBV18 to TRBJ2-5; the D is unclear. With 5 bases removed from V and 4 bases from J, the gap between germline ends came to 2 bases. The CDR3 runs to 10 residues. CDR1 is KGHSH and CDR2 is LQKENI in the germline V gene. The CDR3 bases are TGTGCCAGCTCAGGAGAGACCCAGTACTTC. Translated: CASSGETQYF. Full variable domain (remainder filled in from reference TRBV18 and TRBJ2-5): NAGVMQNPRHLVRRRGQEARLRCSPMKGHSHVYWYRQLPEEGLKFMVYLQKENIIDESGMPKERFSAEFPKEGPSILRIQQVVRGDSAAYFCASSGETQYFGPGTRLLVL.

The CDR3, as DNA: TGTGCCAGCTCATCAGGGCAGACAGGGTTACAGCCCCAGCATTTT. It encodes CASSSGQTGLQPQHF. This sequence joins TRBV18 and TRBJ1-5; 7 bases map to TRBD1. Germline assignment: CDR1 KGHSH and CDR2 LQKENI. The J segment lost 7 bases and the V segment lost 5 bases, leaving 11 bases of the junction unmatched. The CDR3 sequence is 15 residues long.

The rearrangement links TRBV11-2 to TRBJ2-7, with TRBD1 as a possible D gene (6 bases). With 3 bases removed from V and 2 bases from J, the gap between germline ends came to 11 bases. CDR1 is SGHAT, CDR2 FQNNGV, per germline. This CDR3 spans 14 amino acids. CDR3 protein: CASSFQTGPYEQYV. As DNA, the CDR3 is TGTGCCAGCAGCTTCCAAACAGGGCCCTACGAGCAGTACGTC.